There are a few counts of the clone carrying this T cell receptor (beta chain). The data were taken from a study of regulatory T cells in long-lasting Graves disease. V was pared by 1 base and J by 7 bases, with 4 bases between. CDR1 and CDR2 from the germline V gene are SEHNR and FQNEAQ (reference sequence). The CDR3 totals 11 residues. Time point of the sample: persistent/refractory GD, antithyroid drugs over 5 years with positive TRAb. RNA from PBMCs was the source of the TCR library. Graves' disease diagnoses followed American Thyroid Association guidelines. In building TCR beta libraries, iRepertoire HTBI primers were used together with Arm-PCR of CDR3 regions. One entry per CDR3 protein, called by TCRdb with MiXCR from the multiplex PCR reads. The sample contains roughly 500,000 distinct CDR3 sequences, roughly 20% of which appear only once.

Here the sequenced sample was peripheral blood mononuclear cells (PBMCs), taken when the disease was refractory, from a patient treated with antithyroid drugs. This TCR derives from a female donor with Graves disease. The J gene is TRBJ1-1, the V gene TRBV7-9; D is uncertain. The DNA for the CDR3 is TGTGCCAGCAGCTTAGATTATGAAGCTTTCTTT. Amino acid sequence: CASSLDYEAFF. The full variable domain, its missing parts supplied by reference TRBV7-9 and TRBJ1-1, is DTGVSQNPRHKITKRGQNVTFRCDPISEHNRLYWYRQTLGQGPEFLTYFQNEAQLEKSRLLSDRFSAERPKGSFSTLEIQRTEQGDSAMYLCASSLDYEAFFGQGTRLTVV.